This entry describes one TCR beta chain. In the study's own analysis: By means of reference gene primer amplification, nucleated cell counts were estimated. Libraries were prepared by immunoSEQ multiplex PCR; TCRdb keeps only in-frame clonotypes and omits some of them. That table is the source of V, J and clone size, and D and trimming were worked out from the DNA. The sample shows roughly 250,000 clones, about 82% of them seen only once. Trimming left V 4 bases short and J 0 bases short, with 12 bases between. The CDR3 is 15 residues long. The germline gives CDR1 LGHDT, CDR2 YNNKEL (reference sequence). The sample comes from a study of blood T cell repertoires in COVID-19. Study at large: Whether acute or convalescent, the COVID-19 samples came from the United States, Italy and Spain. The analysed material was cDNA or gDNA that came from T cells, B-cell-depleted T cells, or PBMCs.

The specimen was peripheral blood. This receptor was taken from a woman aged 55-75 years with active or convalescent COVID-19. This chain links TRBV3-1 (or the pseudogene TRBV3-2) with TRBJ1-2; D is unresolved. In DNA, the CDR3 is TGTGCCAGCAGCCCAGAGCGGCAGACTAACTATGGCTACACCTTC. Its translation is CASSPERQTNYGYTF.